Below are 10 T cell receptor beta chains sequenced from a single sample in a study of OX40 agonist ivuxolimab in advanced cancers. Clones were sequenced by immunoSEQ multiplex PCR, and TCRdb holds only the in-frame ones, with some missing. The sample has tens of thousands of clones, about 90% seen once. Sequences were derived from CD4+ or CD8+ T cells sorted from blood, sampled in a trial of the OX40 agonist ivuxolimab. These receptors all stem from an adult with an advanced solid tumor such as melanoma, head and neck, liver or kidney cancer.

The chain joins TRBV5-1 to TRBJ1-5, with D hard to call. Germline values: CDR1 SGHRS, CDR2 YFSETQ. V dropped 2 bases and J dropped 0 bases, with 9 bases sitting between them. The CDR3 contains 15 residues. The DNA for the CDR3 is TGCGCCAGCAGCTTAACCGGAGATAGCAATCAGCCCCAGCATTTT. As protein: CASSLTGDSNQPQHF. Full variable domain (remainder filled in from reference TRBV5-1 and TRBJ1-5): KAGVTQTPRYLIKTRGQQVTLSCSPISGHRSVSWYQQTPGQGLQFLFEYFSETQRNKGNFPGRFSGRQFSNSRSEMNVSTLELGDSALYLCASSLTGDSNQPQHFGDGTRLSIL.

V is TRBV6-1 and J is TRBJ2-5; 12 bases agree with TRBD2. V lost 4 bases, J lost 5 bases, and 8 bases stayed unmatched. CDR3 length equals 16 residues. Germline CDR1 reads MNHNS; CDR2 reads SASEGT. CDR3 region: CASSASSGGAWETQYF. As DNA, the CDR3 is TGTGCCAGCAGTGCGTCTAGCGGGGGGGCGTGGGAGACCCAGTACTTC.

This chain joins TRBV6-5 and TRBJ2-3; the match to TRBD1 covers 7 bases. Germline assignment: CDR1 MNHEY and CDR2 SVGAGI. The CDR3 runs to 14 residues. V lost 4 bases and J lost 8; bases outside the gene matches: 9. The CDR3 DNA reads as TGTGCCAGCAGTTCCGGACAGGTTAGGAGTACGCAGTATTTT. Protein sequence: CASSSGQVRSTQYF.

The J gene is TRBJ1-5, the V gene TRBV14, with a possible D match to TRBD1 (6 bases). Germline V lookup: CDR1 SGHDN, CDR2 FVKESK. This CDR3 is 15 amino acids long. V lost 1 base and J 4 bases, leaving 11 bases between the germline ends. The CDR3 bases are TGTGCCAGCAGCCAAGGTGGGGGCCGGAATCAGCCCCAGCATTTT. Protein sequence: CASSQGGGRNQPQHF.

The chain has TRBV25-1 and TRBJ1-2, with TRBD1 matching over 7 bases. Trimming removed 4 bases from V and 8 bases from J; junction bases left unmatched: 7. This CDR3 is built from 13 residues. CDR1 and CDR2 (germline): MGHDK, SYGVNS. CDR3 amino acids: CASSVSHRGGYTF. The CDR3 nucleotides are TGTGCCAGCAGTGTATCCCACAGGGGCGGCTACACCTTC.

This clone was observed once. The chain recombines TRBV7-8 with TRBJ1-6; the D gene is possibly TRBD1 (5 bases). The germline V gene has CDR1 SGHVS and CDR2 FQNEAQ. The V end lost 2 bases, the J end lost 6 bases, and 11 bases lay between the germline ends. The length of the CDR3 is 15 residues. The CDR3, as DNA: TGTGCCAGCAGCTTAAGGGGACTTCCTAATTCACCCCTCCACTTT. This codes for CASSLRGLPNSPLHF.

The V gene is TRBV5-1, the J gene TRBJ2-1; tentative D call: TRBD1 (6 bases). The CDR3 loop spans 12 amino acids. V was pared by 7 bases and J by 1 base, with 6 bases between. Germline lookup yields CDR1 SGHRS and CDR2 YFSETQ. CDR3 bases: TGCGCCAGCGGACAGTCCTACAATGAGCAGTTCTTC. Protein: CASGQSYNEQFF.

The CDR3 DNA is TGTGCCAGCTCACCGGCAGATACGGAAGAAAAACTGTTTTTT. Its protein product is CASSPADTEEKLFF. V and J are TRBV18 and TRBJ1-4; D is uncertain. Germline V CDR1 and CDR2: KGHSH, LQKENI. The CDR3 spans 14 residues. V was trimmed by 3 bases and J by 8 bases, leaving 13 bases between them. Looking up the rest from reference TRBV18 and TRBJ1-4 gives the full variable domain: NAGVMQNPRHLVRRRGQEARLRCSPMKGHSHVYWYRQLPEEGLKFMVYLQKENIIDESGMPKERFSAEFPKEGPSILRIQQVVRGDSAAYFCASSPADTEEKLFFGSGTQLSVL.

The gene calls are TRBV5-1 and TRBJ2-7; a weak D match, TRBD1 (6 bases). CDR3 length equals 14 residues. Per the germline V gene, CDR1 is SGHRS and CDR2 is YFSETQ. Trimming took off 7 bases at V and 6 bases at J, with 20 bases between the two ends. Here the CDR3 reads CASRLRQELGEQYF. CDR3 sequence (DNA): TGCGCCAGCCGATTGCGACAGGAGCTTGGCGAGCAGTACTTC.

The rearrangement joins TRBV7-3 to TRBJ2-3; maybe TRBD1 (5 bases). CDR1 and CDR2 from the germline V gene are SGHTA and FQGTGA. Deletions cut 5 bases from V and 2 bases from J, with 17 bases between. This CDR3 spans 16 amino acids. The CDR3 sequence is CASSLLNRISTDTQYF. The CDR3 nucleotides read TGTGCCAGCAGCCTACTGAACAGGATTTCCACAGATACGCAGTATTTT.